The sequence of this TCR beta chain was determined in a study of blood T cells in healthy people across ages. Sample-barcoded 5' priming and a J-beta primer mix drove a second PCR of about 7 to 11 cycles. TCRdb reprocessed the 5' RACE reads via MiXCR and lists one record per CDR3 protein. The sample shows about 800,000 distinct CDR3 sequences, 25% of them seen only once. The sample holds a few counts of this clonotype. The V gene end was trimmed by 4 bases and the J gene end by 15 bases; junction bases not matched to a gene: 14. The CDR3 contains 14 residues. The germline V gene encodes CDR1 LNHNV and CDR2 YYDKDF (reference sequence). The same sample was also studied in work on T cells of mothers and their children.

The J gene is TRBJ1-4, the V gene TRBV15; 7 positions agree with TRBD1. Sequenced: blood. The clonotype originates from a boy younger than 18 in good health. DNA for the CDR3: TGTGCCACCAGCACTGGACAGGTGCTACCGACGGTGTTTTTT. This translates into CATSTGQVLPTVFF.